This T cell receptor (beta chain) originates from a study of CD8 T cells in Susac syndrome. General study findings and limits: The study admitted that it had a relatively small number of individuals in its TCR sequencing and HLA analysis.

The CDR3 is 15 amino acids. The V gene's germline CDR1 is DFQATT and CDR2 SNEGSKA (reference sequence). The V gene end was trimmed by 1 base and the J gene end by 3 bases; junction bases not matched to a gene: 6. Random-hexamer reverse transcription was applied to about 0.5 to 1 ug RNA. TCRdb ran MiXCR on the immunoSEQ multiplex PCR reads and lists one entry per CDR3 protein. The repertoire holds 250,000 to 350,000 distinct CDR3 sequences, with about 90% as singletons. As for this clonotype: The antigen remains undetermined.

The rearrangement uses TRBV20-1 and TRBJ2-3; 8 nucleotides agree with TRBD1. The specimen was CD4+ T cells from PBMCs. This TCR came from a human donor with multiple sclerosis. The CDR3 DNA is TGCAGTGCTAGAGGGGGCAGGGGGCAGACAGATACGCAGTATTTT. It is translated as CSARGGRGQTDTQYF.